The rows below give T cell receptor beta chains drawn from one sample of a study of glioma-infiltrating T cells after dendritic cell vaccination. The repertoire was sequenced with immunoSEQ multiplex PCR; TCRdb's copy has only in-frame clones and lacks some. The table records about 82,000 clones, 70% to 90% of them present only once. The sequencing here drew on blood, taken before dendritic cell vaccination. Source of these receptors: a human donor with glioblastoma. Both conserved end residues are trimmed from each CDR3. Not all rows give a size; the values are once, few, many and, for expanded clones, a class.

abundance: -
j_gene: TRBJ1-1
v_gene: TRBV9
CDR3aa: ASSVTDSMNTEAF

abundance: -
j_gene: TRBJ2-1
v_gene: TRBV11-2
CDR3aa: ASSLEGLAGGYNEQF

abundance: -
j_gene: TRBJ1-1
v_gene: TRBV5-6
CDR3aa: ASSKEEGSANTEAF

abundance: large
j_gene: TRBJ1-1
v_gene: TRBV21-1
CDR3aa: ASSKQDTEAF

abundance: -
j_gene: TRBJ2-7
v_gene: TRBV7-2
CDR3aa: ASSSGQGAPYEQY

abundance: -
j_gene: TRBJ2-1
v_gene: TRBV6-1
CDR3aa: ASSGGTGVSREQF

abundance: -
j_gene: TRBJ2-7
v_gene: TRBV6-6
CDR3aa: ASSRGAGLTYEQY

abundance: -
j_gene: TRBJ1-2
v_gene: TRBV4-1
CDR3aa: ASSQGREGYGYT

abundance: -
j_gene: TRBJ1-1
v_gene: TRBV29-1
CDR3aa: SVSPRAVATEAF

abundance: -
j_gene: TRBJ2-1
v_gene: TRBV9
CDR3aa: ASSDGGASWGNEQF

abundance: -
j_gene: TRBJ2-1
v_gene: TRBV11-2
CDR3aa: ASSSSLYNEQF

abundance: -
j_gene: TRBJ1-5
v_gene: TRBV30
CDR3aa: AWSSGGRQPQH

abundance: -
j_gene: TRBJ2-5
v_gene: TRBV6-5
CDR3aa: ASSRTGQQGETQY

abundance: -
j_gene: TRBJ1-2
v_gene: TRBV7-2
CDR3aa: ASSLVQGGYGYT

abundance: -
j_gene: TRBJ2-7
v_gene: TRBV5-4
CDR3aa: ASSALQGPYEQY

abundance: -
j_gene: TRBJ2-4
v_gene: TRBV9
CDR3aa: ASSGTAYQNIQY

abundance: -
j_gene: TRBJ1-1
v_gene: TRBV10-1
CDR3aa: ASSESTGEAF

abundance: once
j_gene: TRBJ2-5
v_gene: TRBV21-1
CDR3aa: AKTDPPGQSLQETQY

abundance: few
j_gene: TRBJ2-1
v_gene: TRBV6-5
CDR3aa: ASTSELAGANEQF

abundance: -
j_gene: TRBJ2-1
v_gene: TRBV7-7
CDR3aa: ASSRTGGNEQF

abundance: -
j_gene: TRBJ2-1
v_gene: TRBV11-3
CDR3aa: ASSRSGRAGNEQF

abundance: once
j_gene: TRBJ1-5
v_gene: TRBV19
CDR3aa: ASSTRQGNQPQH

abundance: -
j_gene: TRBJ2-2
v_gene: TRBV7-3
CDR3aa: ASSLSGGVNTGELF

abundance: -
j_gene: TRBJ1-4
v_gene: TRBV30
CDR3aa: ACLWAATNEKLF

abundance: -
j_gene: TRBJ2-4
v_gene: TRBV19
CDR3aa: ASTQGQGTNIQY

abundance: -
j_gene: TRBJ2-1
v_gene: TRBV18
CDR3aa: ASSPLGLALVGGSYNEQF

abundance: -
j_gene: TRBJ2-2
v_gene: TRBV6-1
CDR3aa: ASKQTGIGELF

abundance: -
j_gene: TRBJ2-1
v_gene: TRBV5-4
CDR3aa: ASSLAGDEQF

abundance: -
j_gene: TRBJ1-4
v_gene: TRBV4-1
CDR3aa: ASSLSGTGFEKLF

abundance: -
j_gene: TRBJ2-2
v_gene: TRBV2
CDR3aa: ASRVDGVGELF

abundance: -
j_gene: TRBJ1-3
v_gene: TRBV29-1
CDR3aa: SPNRGAPSGNTIY

abundance: -
j_gene: TRBJ1-6
v_gene: TRBV5-1
CDR3aa: ASRDKGTDNSPLH

abundance: -
j_gene: TRBJ2-7
v_gene: TRBV6-6
CDR3aa: ASSYLGQGYEQY

abundance: -
j_gene: TRBJ1-1
v_gene: TRBV10-2
CDR3aa: ASSEMGGVGTEAF

abundance: -
j_gene: TRBJ2-7
v_gene: TRBV7-3
CDR3aa: ASSLAGGAYEQY

abundance: -
j_gene: TRBJ2-2
v_gene: TRBV27
CDR3aa: ASSLGTGGRYGELF

abundance: once
j_gene: TRBJ2-7
v_gene: TRBV7-9
CDR3aa: ASRPRDSYEQY

abundance: -
j_gene: TRBJ2-2
v_gene: TRBV11-2
CDR3aa: ASSLGTPSNTGELF

abundance: -
j_gene: TRBJ2-7
v_gene: TRBV5-1
CDR3aa: ASSSLQGNEQY

abundance: -
j_gene: TRBJ1-1
v_gene: TRBV5-4
CDR3aa: ASSSGDRGYTEAF